Sequencing of this TCR beta chain was carried out in a study of cytotoxic CD8 clonotypes in ibrutinib-treated CLL. Background on the study: After median around six years, roughly 14 stayed in remission, around twelve progressed; responses some 25 partial, 2 complete. Samples averaged 255,043 productive templates and 94,082 productive rearrangements.

The V and J ends lost 9 bases and 7 bases, in that order; junction bases with no gene match: 12. Germline V lookup: CDR1 LNHDA, CDR2 SQIVND (reference sequence). The CDR3 sequence is 15 residues long. Researchers set a sequencing depth target of 1 in 200,000 to 1 in 1 million T cells. Sequenced by immunoSEQ multiplex PCR; TCRdb stores in-frame clones only, minus some. The table includes about 310,000 clones, about 80% detected once. The origin of this receptor is a human donor with chronic lymphocytic leukemia. This rearrangement joins TRBV19 to TRBJ2-1, with 10 bases lining up with TRBD2. This material consisted of PBMCs, taken before ibrutinib treatment. This CDR3 is CASQTPAGGLNEQFF. The CDR3 DNA reads TGTGCCAGCCAAACACCAGCGGGAGGGTTAAATGAGCAGTTCTTC.